The sequence of this TCR beta chain was determined in a study of T cell responses to AZD1222 COVID-19 vaccine. Study findings and constraints: Nearly half of unique spike-specific TCRs reportedly avoided B.1.351 and B.1.1.7 mutated regions. Donors, mostly white British, included more females; clonal diversity was possibly underestimated.

This CDR3 is 15 amino acids long. Germline V gene sequence: CDR1 SQVTM, CDR2 ANQGSEA. The V segment lost 1 base and the J segment 2 bases; nucleotides outside the gene matches: 7. The protocol was immunoSEQ multiplex PCR, while the TCRdb copy is restricted to in-frame clones and leaves out a portion. Found here are about 200,000 clones, around 94% of them singletons; the top ten hold about 3.6%. Details on this clone: Its antigen is currently unknown.

The material sequenced was peripheral blood, taken 28 days after the second dose of the MenACWY control vaccine. V is TRBV29-1 and J is TRBJ2-7; 8 bases fit TRBD1. This TCR came from an adult who received the MenACWY meningococcal vaccine as a control. CDR3 DNA: TGCAGCGTTGAAGGGCTGGGACAGGATCCCTACGAGCAGTACTTC. This codes for CSVEGLGQDPYEQYF.